One and the same sample provided the 11 T cell receptor beta chains below, sequenced in a study of CD4+ T cells in melanoma. The repertoire was sequenced with immunoSEQ multiplex PCR; TCRdb's copy has only in-frame clones and lacks some. The table records approximately 19,000 clones, 78% of them present only once. The receptors stem from a human donor with melanoma.

The gene calls are TRBV9 and TRBJ2-7; TRBD2 matches at 8 bases. CDR1 is SGDLS, CDR2 YYNGEE, per germline. The V and J ends lost 4 bases and 3 bases, in that order; junction bases with no gene match: 24. This CDR3 has 20 amino acids. CDR3: CASSRGWGGSGIPSLYEQYF. The CDR3, as DNA: TGTGCCAGCAGCCGGGGATGGGGTGGTAGCGGGATTCCGAGTCTCTACGAGCAGTACTTC. The entire variable domain, with the rest obtained from reference TRBV9 and TRBJ2-7, is as follows: DSGVTQTPKHLITATGQRVTLRCSPRSGDLSVYWYQQSLDQGLQFLIQYYNGEERAKGNILERFSAQQFPDLHSELNLSSLELGDSALYFCASSRGWGGSGIPSLYEQYFGPGTRLTVT.

The chain carries TRBV5-1 and TRBJ1-3; D remains ambiguous. CDR3 length: 15 amino acids. V was cut by 0 bases and J by 4 bases, with 11 bases left in between. Germline V lookup: CDR1 SGHRS, CDR2 YFSETQ. In DNA, the CDR3 is TGCGCCAGCAGCTTGGATACCTCCCTGGGAAACACCATATATTTT. Its protein is CASSLDTSLGNTIYF.

The chain uses TRBV19 and TRBJ1-1; D is undetermined. Trimming shortened V by 7 bases and J by 4 bases, and 7 bases separated the two germline ends. In germline, CDR1 is LNHDA, CDR2 SQIVND (reference sequence). The CDR3 has 11 amino acids. The CDR3 region has the DNA TGTGCCAGTATGACGGGCACTGAAGCTTTCTTT. Translation: CASMTGTEAFF.

The V call is TRBV6-5, the J call TRBJ2-5, with D hard to call. Trimming took off 0 bases at V and 5 bases at J, with 10 bases between the two ends. The germline CDR1 and CDR2 sequences are MNHEY and SVGAGI. CDR3 length equals 14 residues. CDR3 in DNA: TGTGCCAGCAGTTACTCTGAAGGGATGGAGACCCAGTACTTC. Its protein is CASSYSEGMETQYF.

The rearrangement joins TRBV28 to TRBJ1-1; D may be TRBD1 (5 bases). Per germline, CDR1 MDHEN and CDR2 SYDVKM. V was trimmed by 1 base and J by 1 base, leaving 13 bases between them. The CDR3 is made up of 16 amino acids. The CDR3 loop reads CASSLFWAGKNTEAFF. The CDR3, as DNA: TGTGCCAGCAGTTTATTCTGGGCAGGGAAGAACACTGAAGCTTTCTTT.

The rearrangement uses TRBV6-5 and TRBJ2-3, with 7 bases lining up with TRBD2. Germline trimming cut 6 bases from V and 0 bases from J; bases unmatched to any gene: 6. The length of the CDR3 is 15 residues. The V gene's germline CDR1 is MNHEY and CDR2 SVGAGI. CDR3 protein: CASSQSGASTDTQYF. The CDR3 nucleotides read TGTGCCAGCAGCCAAAGCGGGGCAAGCACAGATACGCAGTATTTT.

This clone was detected only a few times. This chain connects TRBV7-9 to TRBJ1-3; no definite D call. Per germline, CDR1 SEHNR and CDR2 FQNEAQ (reference sequence). Trimming took off 5 bases at V and 4 bases at J, with 6 bases between the two ends. This CDR3 spans 12 amino acids. The CDR3 is CASSRTGNTIYF. In DNA form, the CDR3 reads TGTGCCAGCAGCCGAACAGGAAACACCATATATTTT.

V is TRBV29-1 and J is TRBJ1-5; tentatively, D is TRBD1 (5 bases). The CDR3 length is 13 residues. Per germline, CDR1 SQVTM and CDR2 ANQGSEA. Trimming shortened V by 6 bases and J by 0 bases, and 9 bases separated the two germline ends. The CDR3 bases are TGCAGCGTGGGGGGGGATAGCAATCAGCCCCAGCATTTT. Translating it yields CSVGGDSNQPQHF.

The genes are TRBV6-1 and TRBJ1-3; 9 positions match TRBD1. The CDR3 loop spans 13 amino acids. V dropped 8 bases and J dropped 5; count of bases not matched to a gene: 4. The germline CDR1 and CDR2 sequences are MNHNS and SASEGT. This CDR3 is CASRGQGRNTIYF. In nucleotides, the CDR3 is TGTGCCAGCCGGGGACAGGGTAGAAACACCATATATTTT.

V is TRBV4-1 and J is TRBJ2-1, with D perhaps TRBD2 (6 bases). The CDR3 loop spans 14 amino acids. Trimming stripped 5 bases from V and 7 bases from J, with 15 bases between. Germline-derived CDR1 and CDR2 are MGHRA and YSYEKL. The CDR3 DNA reads as TGCGCCAGCAGCTACCGGGACTTCTTAAATGAGCAGTTCTTC. This sequence encodes CASSYRDFLNEQFF.

This clone was seen a few times. This rearrangement joins TRBV28 to TRBJ2-1; 12 bases are shared with TRBD2. Losses at the gene ends were 5 bases for V and 7 bases for J; bases not matched to a gene: 3. Looked up from germline, CDR1 is MDHEN and CDR2 is SYDVKM. The CDR3 runs 14 residues. The CDR3 DNA reads TGTGCCAGCAGTCTAGCGGGGGGGGGTAATGAGCAGTTCTTC. Protein sequence: CASSLAGGGNEQFF. Full variable domain (remainder filled in from reference TRBV28 and TRBJ2-1): DVKVTQSSRYLVKRTGEKVFLECVQDMDHENMFWYRQDPGLGLRLIYFSYDVKMKEKGDIPEGYSVSREKKERFSLILESASTNQTSMYLCASSLAGGGNEQFFGPGTRLTVL.